This paragraph reports one TCR beta chain. The record originates from a study of blood T cell repertoires in COVID-19. Study-level background: Samples of COVID-19 (acute and convalescent) were obtained from the United States, Italy and Spain. In each case, the material was cDNA or gDNA derived from T cells, B-cell-depleted T cells, or PBMCs.

Methods used by the authors: Estimation of nucleated cell counts relied on the amplification of reference gene primers. Only in-frame clones appear in the TCRdb table, and some are missing; sequencing was by immunoSEQ multiplex PCR. D and trimming were read from the DNA, whereas the V and J calls and clone size are those reported in that table. This sample has more than 150,000 clones; 70% to 80% occur once, and the top ten carry about 13%. This TCR derives from a man aged 45-60 years who had recovered from COVID-19. Sample: peripheral blood.

CDR3 nucleotides: TGTGCCAGCAGCTTAACGACAGGGCCCCAAGAGACCCAGTACTTC. Translated: CASSLTTGPQETQYF. The rearrangement links TRBV7-2 to TRBJ2-5, with 7 bases lining up with TRBD1. With V trimmed by 2 bases and J by 1 base, 4 bases remained unmatched. Germline loops: CDR1 SGHTA, CDR2 FQGNSA. The CDR3 has 15 amino acids.